Each of the 30 T cell receptor beta chains below was sequenced from the same sample in a study of blood T cell repertoires in COVID-19. The protocol was immunoSEQ multiplex PCR, while the TCRdb copy is restricted to in-frame clones and leaves out a portion. The data show about 210,000 clones, 80% to 90% seen once. What was sequenced was peripheral blood. These receptors were taken from a man aged 40-55 years who had recovered from COVID-19.

V and J are TRBV21-1 and TRBJ2-7; TRBD2, the table's D call, was not compared with the DNA. TRBV21-1 corresponds to a pseudogene. The CDR3 contains 17 residues. DNA of the CDR3: TGTGCCAGCAGCAAAGTCGGCCACCCCCCGAGGAGCCACGAGCAGTACTTC. Amino acid sequence: CASSKVGHPPRSHEQYF.

This clone was seen more than once but under ten times. The chain is built from TRBV27 and TRBJ2-7; D gene uncertain. The V gene lost 1 base and the J gene lost 6 bases, with 10 bases spanning the gap. Germline loops: CDR1 MNHEY, CDR2 SMNVEV (reference sequence). CDR3 size: 13 residues. The CDR3 loop reads CASSLFGFGEQYF. In nucleotides, the CDR3 is TGTGCCAGCAGTTTATTTGGTTTCGGCGAGCAGTACTTC.

The rearrangement joins TRBV2 to TRBJ1-4; unclear D gene. This CDR3 contains 11 residues. V lost 5 bases, J lost 13 bases, and 11 bases lay in between. Germline V CDR1 and CDR2: SNHLY, FYNNEI. CDR3 in DNA: TGTGCCAGCAGTCCAAGCGTTATACTGTTTTTT. It specifies CASSPSVILFF.

The chain joins TRBV9 to TRBJ1-6, with D uncertain. V was pared by 4 bases and J by 10 bases, with 15 bases between. The CDR3 has 14 residues. CDR1 and CDR2 from the germline V gene are SGDLS and YYNGEE. As DNA, the CDR3 is TGTGCCAGCAGCCCAGAGGTGAGGTTGTCACCCCTCCACTTT. Translation gives CASSPEVRLSPLHF.

The genes are TRBV6-2 or TRBV6-3 and TRBJ1-5; maybe TRBD1 (6 bases). This CDR3 has 14 amino acids. Germline V gene lookup returns CDR1 MNHEY and CDR2 SVGEGT. Trimming removed 6 bases at V and 4 bases at J, with 13 bases between. This CDR3 reads CASSKQGGNQPQHF. The CDR3 nucleotides are TGTGCCAGCAGCAAACAGGGCGGGAATCAGCCCCAGCATTTT.

This rearrangement joins TRBV5-1 to TRBJ1-1; 8 bases are shared with TRBD1. The ends lost 0 bases at V and 4 bases at J; junction bases unmatched: 11. There are 17 residues in the CDR3. Germline CDR1 SGHRS, CDR2 YFSETQ. The CDR3 reads CASSLASQGAYVTEAFF. The DNA of the CDR3 is TGCGCCAGCAGCTTGGCGTCTCAGGGGGCGTATGTCACTGAAGCTTTCTTT. Full variable domain (rest looked up from reference TRBV5-1 and TRBJ1-1): KAGVTQTPRYLIKTRGQQVTLSCSPISGHRSVSWYQQTPGQGLQFLFEYFSETQRNKGNFPGRFSGRQFSNSRSEMNVSTLELGDSALYLCASSLASQGAYVTEAFFGQGTRLTVV.

The V call is TRBV4-3, the J call TRBJ1-1; D unresolved. Germline CDR1 and CDR2: LGHNA and YSLEER. The CDR3 runs to 16 residues. V was pared by 1 base and J by 0 bases, with 12 bases between. The CDR3 loop is CASSQALGPMNTEAFF. As DNA, the CDR3 is TGCGCCAGCAGCCAAGCCCTGGGCCCGATGAACACTGAAGCTTTCTTT.

The chain employs TRBV3-1 (or the pseudogene TRBV3-2) and TRBJ1-2; 7 bases match TRBD1. CDR3 size: 14 residues. Germline V gene sequence: CDR1 LGHDT, CDR2 YNNKEL (reference sequence). The V and J ends lost 5 bases and 1 base, in that order; junction bases with no gene match: 4. The CDR3: CASSVRDSNYGYTF. The CDR3 DNA reads as TGTGCCAGCAGCGTTCGGGACAGTAACTATGGCTACACCTTC.

This clone appeared a single time. This rearrangement joins TRBV11-2 to TRBJ1-1, with 9 positions matching TRBD1. The CDR3 consists of 14 residues. CDR1 is SGHAT, CDR2 FQNNGV, per germline. J was trimmed by 3 bases and V by 6 bases; bases with no gene match: 5. The chain's CDR3 is CASRFTGGDTEAFF. The CDR3 DNA reads TGTGCCAGCAGGTTCACAGGGGGCGACACTGAAGCTTTCTTT. Full variable domain (outside the CDR3, taken from reference TRBV11-2 and TRBJ1-1): EAGVAQSPRYKIIEKRQSVAFWCNPISGHATLYWYQQILGQGPKLLIQFQNNGVVDDSQLPKDRFSAERLKGVDSTLKIQPAKLEDSAVYLCASRFTGGDTEAFFGQGTRLTVV.

V usage is TRBV3-1 (or the pseudogene TRBV3-2) and J usage is TRBJ2-3; D not resolved. Per germline, CDR1 LGHDT and CDR2 YNNKEL (reference sequence). Trimming cost V 3 bases and J 2 bases, with 9 bases left between them. The CDR3 runs 14 residues. CDR3 DNA: TGTGCCAGCAGCCACATGAGACACACAGATACGCAGTATTTT. Translation: CASSHMRHTDTQYF.

In the case of this clone: The same CDR3 is also encoded by other DNA sequences in this sample. This chain connects TRBV6-1 to TRBJ2-7; 10 bases fit TRBD2. CDR1 and CDR2 (germline): MNHNS, SASEGT. The CDR3 spans 15 residues. V shed 2 bases, J shed 0 bases, and the junction held 1 base outside the gene matches. The CDR3 protein is CASSELAGGSYEQYF. CDR3 nucleotides: TGTGCCAGCAGTGAATTAGCGGGAGGCTCCTACGAGCAGTACTTC.

The CDR3 is CASSTLGGTQFFEQFF. The CDR3 bases are TGTGCCAGTAGCACCTTGGGGGGGACTCAGTTTTTTGAGCAGTTCTTC. The chain couples TRBV19 to TRBJ2-1, with 7 positions matching TRBD2. V was pared by 6 bases and J by 9 bases, with 17 bases of the junction left unmatched. This CDR3 contains 16 residues. Germline V gene sequence: CDR1 LNHDA, CDR2 SQIVND (reference sequence).

The V call is TRBV4-3, the J call TRBJ2-5; D remains unclear. The CDR3 extends over 14 amino acids. Germline assignment: CDR1 LGHNA and CDR2 YSLEER. Trimming took 0 bases from V and 6 from J, leaving 11 bases between them. The DNA of the CDR3 is TGCGCCAGCAGCCAAGACGGTCTGTCGAAGACCCAGTACTTC. Translation gives CASSQDGLSKTQYF.

The chain carries TRBV7-9 and TRBJ2-3, with 10 positions matching TRBD2. From germline, CDR1 is SEHNR and CDR2 FQNEAQ (reference sequence). This CDR3 spans 14 amino acids. Trimming cost V 6 bases and J 2 bases; bases outside gene matches: 2. CDR3 DNA: TGTGCCAGCAGACTAGCGGGGAACACAGATACGCAGTATTTT. It translates to CASRLAGNTDTQYF. The whole variable domain, remainder taken from reference TRBV7-9 and TRBJ2-3, is DTGVSQNPRHKITKRGQNVTFRCDPISEHNRLYWYRQTLGQGPEFLTYFQNEAQLEKSRLLSDRFSAERPKGSFSTLEIQRTEQGDSAMYLCASRLAGNTDTQYFGPGTRLTVL.

The chain combines TRBV30 with TRBJ2-1; 10 nucleotides line up with TRBD2. The J segment lost 2 bases and the V segment lost 5 bases, leaving 3 bases of the junction unmatched. Germline CDR1 reads GTSNPN; CDR2 reads SVGIG (reference sequence). This CDR3 has 14 amino acids. CDR3 loop: CAWESGGAYNEQFF. The CDR3 region has the DNA TGTGCCTGGGAAAGCGGGGGGGCCTACAATGAGCAGTTCTTC. Full variable domain (rest looked up from reference TRBV30 and TRBJ2-1): SQTIHQWPATLVQPVGSPLSLECTVEGTSNPNLYWYRQAAGRGLQLLFYSVGIGQISSEVPQNLSASRPQDRQFILSSKKLLLSDSGFYLCAWESGGAYNEQFFGPGTRLTVL.

V gene TRBV30 combines with J gene TRBJ1-4, with 7 bases that match TRBD1. The germline V gene encodes CDR1 GTSNPN and CDR2 SVGIG (reference sequence). With V trimmed by 0 bases and J by 7 bases, 8 bases remained unmatched. The length of the CDR3 is 15 residues. The CDR3 is CAWSVQGQRGEKLFF. The CDR3 bases are TGTGCCTGGAGTGTACAGGGACAGAGGGGTGAAAAACTGTTTTTT.

CDR3 coding DNA: TGTGCCAGCAGCCCCTGGGGGGGTAGGGGGGAGACCCAGTACTTC. It translates to CASSPWGGRGETQYF. This chain links TRBV7-9 with TRBJ2-5, with D possibly matching TRBD2 (7 bases). Trimming shortened V by 5 bases and J by 5 bases, and 18 bases separated the two germline ends. Germline V CDR1 and CDR2: SEHNR, FQNEAQ (reference sequence). There are 15 residues in the CDR3.

This chain connects TRBV24-1 to TRBJ2-3, with TRBD1 matching over 9 bases. Trimming removed 2 bases from V and 5 bases from J; junction bases left unmatched: 7. From germline, CDR1 is KGHDR and CDR2 SFDVKD. CDR3 length: 16 residues. The DNA for the CDR3 is TGTGCCACCAGTGATTCCGGGACAGGGTACGGAGATACGCAGTATTTT. It is translated as CATSDSGTGYGDTQYF.

This chain joins TRBV19 and TRBJ1-1; 8 bases are shared with TRBD1. The CDR3 loop spans 15 amino acids. Germline-derived CDR1 and CDR2 are LNHDA and SQIVND (reference sequence). V shed 3 bases, J shed 4 bases, and the junction held 7 bases outside the gene matches. CDR3 loop: CASSIGGQGGTEAFF. The DNA of the CDR3 is TGTGCCAGTAGTATTGGCGGACAGGGAGGCACTGAAGCTTTCTTT.

This clone is a singleton in its sample. The chain uses TRBV5-1 and TRBJ1-2; D ambiguous. The germline V gene encodes CDR1 SGHRS and CDR2 YFSETQ. Trimming stripped 0 bases from V and 2 bases from J, with 8 bases between. This CDR3 is 14 amino acids long. CDR3 DNA: TGCGCCAGCAGCTTGGCCGAGGGAAACTATGGCTACACCTTC. Its translation: CASSLAEGNYGYTF. Full variable domain (remainder filled in from reference TRBV5-1 and TRBJ1-2): KAGVTQTPRYLIKTRGQQVTLSCSPISGHRSVSWYQQTPGQGLQFLFEYFSETQRNKGNFPGRFSGRQFSNSRSEMNVSTLELGDSALYLCASSLAEGNYGYTFGSGTRLTVV.

The gene calls are TRBV7-2 and TRBJ2-5; D perhaps matches TRBD2 (7 bases). CDR3 size: 14 residues. Germline CDR1 reads SGHTA; CDR2 reads FQGNSA. The V end was cut by 4 bases, the J end by 5 bases, with 14 bases between. The CDR3 region is CASSSVGGGETQYF. The CDR3 DNA follows: TGTGCCAGCAGCTCCGTGGGAGGGGGGGAGACCCAGTACTTC.

The V and J genes are TRBV5-6 and TRBJ1-5; D gene uncertain. The germline V and J ends were trimmed by 4 bases and 7 bases, with 12 bases remaining between them. CDR1 is SGHDT and CDR2 is YYEEEE in the germline V gene. This CDR3 contains 13 residues. The chain's CDR3 is CASSRGGMQPQHF. CDR3 nucleotides: TGTGCCAGCAGCCGCGGTGGAATGCAGCCCCAGCATTTT. The entire variable domain, with the rest obtained from reference TRBV5-6 and TRBJ1-5, is as follows: DAGVTQSPTHLIKTRGQQVTLRCSPKSGHDTVSWYQQALGQGPQFIFQYYEEEERQRGNFPDRFSGHQFPNYSSELNVNALLLGDSALYLCASSRGGMQPQHFGDGTRLSIL.

The chain carries TRBV7-2 and TRBJ2-5; TRBD2 matches 9 bases. CDR3 length equals 15 residues. The germline gives CDR1 SGHTA, CDR2 FQGNSA. Trimming took 5 bases from V and 0 from J; bases not matched to a gene: 4. CDR3 loop: CASSRLAAYQETQYF. Here the CDR3 DNA reads TGTGCCAGCAGCAGACTAGCGGCTTACCAAGAGACCCAGTACTTC.

The rearrangement links TRBV6-4 to TRBJ2-3, with 10 bases identical to TRBD2. CDR1 is MRHNA, CDR2 SNTAGT, per germline. The CDR3 has 16 amino acids. V lost 3 bases, J lost 5 bases, and 8 bases stayed unmatched. CDR3 in DNA: TGTGCCAGCAGTGAGAGGAGGACTAGCGGCCTAGATACGCAGTATTTT. Translated: CASSERRTSGLDTQYF.

The V and J genes are TRBV5-6 and TRBJ2-7; 9 bases map to TRBD1. Germline V gene sequence: CDR1 SGHDT, CDR2 YYEEEE. The junction had 17 bases not matched to a gene; V was cut back by 7 bases and J by 6 bases. The CDR3 sequence is 16 residues long. For the CDR3, the DNA is TGTGCCAGCGACTATAACTGGGGACAGGGAGCCCGCGAGCAGTACTTC. Protein sequence: CASDYNWGQGAREQYF.

With regard to this clone: Other DNA sequences within the sample encode an identical CDR3. This chain uses TRBV19 with TRBJ1-5, with D hard to call. This CDR3 region has 15 residues. With 6 bases removed from V and 2 bases from J, the gap between germline ends came to 14 bases. Germline V gene sequence: CDR1 LNHDA, CDR2 SQIVND (reference sequence). The CDR3 loop is CASSPIPGGNQPQHF. The CDR3 DNA reads as TGTGCCAGTAGCCCGATTCCGGGAGGCAATCAGCCCCAGCATTTT.

The rearrangement joins TRBV10-3 to TRBJ2-7; D perhaps matches TRBD1 (6 bases). The V gene's germline CDR1 is ENHRY and CDR2 SYGVKD. V lost 2 bases, J lost 2 bases, and 13 bases lay in between. CDR3 length: 15 residues. The CDR3 reads CAISETGQKTYEQYF. For the CDR3, the DNA is TGTGCCATCAGTGAGACGGGACAAAAAACCTACGAGCAGTACTTC.

The count of this clone is one. The genes are TRBV3-1 (or the pseudogene TRBV3-2) and TRBJ2-7; tentative D call: TRBD2 (5 bases). The germline CDR1 and CDR2 sequences are LGHDT and YNNKEL (reference sequence). The CDR3 spans 13 residues. The V and J ends lost 1 base and 6 bases respectively, with 10 bases between them. The DNA for the CDR3 is TGTGCCAGCAGCCAAGGCGGGCCCGGCGAGCAGTACTTC. It yields the protein CASSQGGPGEQYF.

The chain uses TRBV30 and TRBJ1-2, with TRBD1 matching over 7 bases. Germline V gives CDR1 GTSNPN, CDR2 SVGIG (reference sequence). The CDR3 totals 11 residues. J lost 7 bases, V lost 7 bases, and 6 bases had no gene match. The CDR3 loop reads CASPRQGGYTF. CDR3 nucleotides: TGTGCCTCTCCCAGACAGGGTGGCTACACCTTC.

CDR3 DNA sequence: TGTGCCAGCAGTCCCGGGACTAGCGGGGACAACCAGTTCTTC. It codes for CASSPGTSGDNQFF. The V gene is TRBV6-5, the J gene TRBJ2-1, with TRBD2 matching over 13 bases. The CDR3 contains 14 residues. Germline trimming cut 5 bases from V and 13 bases from J; bases unmatched to any gene: 8. Germline CDR1 is MNHEY and CDR2 is SVGAGI.